The entry below describes one TCR beta chain. The antigen remains unidentified. These data belong to a study of identical twins. Study results and caveats: Out-of-frame TCR alpha sharing in monozygotic twins exceeded recombination model predictions. Abundant cord blood beta clonotypes carried fewer insertions; memory repertoires showed none.

The CDR3 covers 16 residues. Germline-derived CDR1 and CDR2 are MNHNY and SVGAGI (reference sequence). The V end was cut by 0 bases, the J end by 1 base, with 9 bases between. Carrying unique molecular identifiers, the cDNA also gained a universal primer site through template switching. TCRdb fed the 5' RACE reads into MiXCR, producing one record per CDR3 protein. The sample carries 1.5 million to 2 million distinct CDR3 sequences, under 35% recorded once. The clonotype originates from a newborn girl in good health. V and J are TRBV6-6 and TRBJ1-4; D is ambiguous. What was sequenced was cord blood. CDR3 nucleotide sequence: TGTGCCAGCAGTTACTCCATCAGTAGAACTAATGAAAAACTGTTTTTT. Residues: CASSYSISRTNEKLFF.